This T cell receptor beta chain stems from a study of blood T cell repertoires in COVID-19. Profiling relied on immunoSEQ multiplex PCR, and the TCRdb table lists in-frame clones only, not all of them. Here the sample spans more than 100,000 clones, roughly 89% being singletons. Looked up from germline, CDR1 is SGHDN and CDR2 is FVKESK. The CDR3 runs 18 residues. V gave up 2 bases and J gave up 7 bases, with 25 bases separating them. The TCR was taken from a woman aged 60 to 75 with COVID-19, enrolled during active disease. The material sequenced was peripheral blood. The rearrangement links TRBV14 to TRBJ2-3, with D possibly being TRBD1 (6 bases). The CDR3 here is CASSQIGVGAGVPYTQYF. The CDR3 DNA follows: TGTGCCAGCAGCCAAATCGGCGTGGGGGCAGGGGTCCCGTATACGCAGTATTTT.